This T cell receptor (beta chain) emerged from a study of beta chain features in type 1 diabetes. Study summary: Across all samples, fewer than 120,000,000 sorted cells were examined.

Since all of the isolated RNA was reverse transcribed, expressed TCRB transcripts were what got sequenced. TCRdb's table, derived via immunoSEQ multiplex PCR, lists solely in-frame clones and lacks some. The sample yields over 150,000 clones, about 8.1% seen once. The V and J ends lost 0 bases and 10 bases respectively, with 15 bases between them. In germline, CDR1 is LGHNA, CDR2 YSLEER. The CDR3 has 14 residues. CD45RO/CCR7/CD25/CD127/CD95/CD27 separated CD4+ naive, central memory, regulatory and stem cell-like memory cells by sorting. The sequence derives from a man aged 18 to 30 in good health. The chain is built from TRBV4-3 and TRBJ1-1; no clear D gene. The material sequenced was central memory CD4+ T cells from blood. The CDR3 DNA follows: TGCGCCAGCAGCCAAGATCGGGGAACAGTTATAGCTTTCTTT. Its protein product is CASSQDRGTVIAFF.